The present T cell receptor beta chain was sequenced within a study of lymphopenia after photon versus proton radiotherapy. Study-wide results and limits: Larger post-nadir TCR diversity loss correlated inversely with survival in deceased patients. Post-nadir diversity loss with photons came from oligoclonal expansion, particularly CD8+ Temra cells. Only patients who died were analyzed for survival; proton advantage is unproven. Relative stability marked proton patients; photon patients lost diversity and naive cells.

The protocol was immunoSEQ multiplex PCR, while the TCRdb copy is restricted to in-frame clones and leaves out a portion. Seen here are over 15,000 clones, 88% observed once, and the top ten hold over 8%. In the case of this clone: The antigen is not known.

The origin of this receptor is a man between 65 and 85 years old with pancreatic cancer. This material consisted of peripheral blood, taken from a patient treated with proton-based radiotherapy.

CDR3 amino acids: CASSHDGRQGAYNEQFF. The CDR3 DNA reads as TGTGCCAGCAGCCATGACGGGCGACAGGGGGCTTACAATGAGCAGTTCTTC. The J gene is TRBJ2-1, the V gene TRBV7-9; 10 positions agree with TRBD1. CDR1 is SEHNR, CDR2 FQNEAQ, per germline (reference sequence). CDR3 length: 17 residues. Trimming took 5 bases from V and 4 from J; bases not matched to a gene: 11.